The T cell receptor beta chain under discussion was sequenced for a study of cytomegalovirus exposure and HLA in healthy donors. Whole-study findings and limits: The study labeled approximately 150 TCR beta chains cytomegalovirus-associated. Available immune exposure information was restricted to CMV serostatus only.

The V end was cut by 1 base, the J end by 0 bases, with 16 bases between. The CDR3 has 18 amino acids. CDR1 MGHRA and CDR2 YSYEKL come from the germline V gene. A word on this clone: Its antigen is not known. This sample includes further DNA sequences coding for the same CDR3.

Primers included in the PCR were 60 Vbeta and 13 Jbeta primers. Clones were sequenced by immunoSEQ multiplex PCR, and TCRdb holds only the in-frame ones, with some missing. The table shows roughly 120,000 clones, with 60% to 70% occurring only once. The sample comprised PBMCs. The source of this sequence is a woman aged 35 to 49 in good health and CMV-seropositive. The chain uses TRBV4-1 and TRBJ2-4, with D maybe TRBD1 (5 bases). CDR3 amino acids: CASSQVGRQLLAKNIQYF. The CDR3 bases are TGCGCCAGCAGCCAAGTAGGTCGACAGCTCTTAGCCAAAAACATTCAGTACTTC.